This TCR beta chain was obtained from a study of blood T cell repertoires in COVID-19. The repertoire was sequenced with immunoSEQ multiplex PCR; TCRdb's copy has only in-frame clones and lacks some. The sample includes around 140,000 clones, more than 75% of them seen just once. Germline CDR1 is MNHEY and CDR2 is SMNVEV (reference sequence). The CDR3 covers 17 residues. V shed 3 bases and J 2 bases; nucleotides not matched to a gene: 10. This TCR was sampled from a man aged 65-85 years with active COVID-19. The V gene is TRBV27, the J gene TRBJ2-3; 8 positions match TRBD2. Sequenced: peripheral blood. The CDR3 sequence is CASSFSPSGLFTDTQYF. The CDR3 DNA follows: TGTGCCAGCAGTTTCTCGCCTAGCGGGTTGTTCACAGATACGCAGTATTTT.